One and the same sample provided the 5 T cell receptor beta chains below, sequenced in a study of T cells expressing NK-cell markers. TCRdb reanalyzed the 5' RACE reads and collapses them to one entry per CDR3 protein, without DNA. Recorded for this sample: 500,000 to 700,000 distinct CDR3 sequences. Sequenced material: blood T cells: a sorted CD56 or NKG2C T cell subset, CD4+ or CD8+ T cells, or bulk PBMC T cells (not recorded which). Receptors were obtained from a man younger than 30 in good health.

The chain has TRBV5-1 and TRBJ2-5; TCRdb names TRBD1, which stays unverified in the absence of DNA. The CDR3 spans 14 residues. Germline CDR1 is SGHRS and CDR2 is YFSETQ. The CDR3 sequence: CASKTGVQKETQYF.

The CDR3 sequence is CASSPRAGGDEKLFF. The chain recombines TRBV27 with TRBJ1-4; TCRdb picks TRBD1, but there is no DNA to check that call. Germline CDR1 is MNHEY and CDR2 is SMNVEV (reference sequence). The CDR3 sequence is 15 residues long. The full variable domain, rest sourced from reference TRBV27 and TRBJ1-4, is EAQVTQNPRYLITVTGKKLTVTCSQNMNHEYMSWYRQDPGLGLRQIYYSMNVEVTDKGDVPEGYKVSRKEKRNFPLILESPSPNQTSLYFCASSPRAGGDEKLFFGSGTQLSVL.

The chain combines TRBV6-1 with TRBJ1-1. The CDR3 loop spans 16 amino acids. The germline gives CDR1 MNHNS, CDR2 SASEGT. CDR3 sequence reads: CASSELGEGRSTEAFF.

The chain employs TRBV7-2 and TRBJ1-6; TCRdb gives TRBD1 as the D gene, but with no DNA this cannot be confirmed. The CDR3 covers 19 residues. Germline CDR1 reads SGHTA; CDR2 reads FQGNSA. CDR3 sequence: CASSFLFARTSSYNSPLHF. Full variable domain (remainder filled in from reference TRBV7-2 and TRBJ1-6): GAGVSQSPSNKVTEKGKDVELRCDPISGHTALYWYRQSLGQGLEFLIYFQGNSAPDKSGLPSDRFSAERTGGSVSTLTIQRTQQEDSAVYLCASSFLFARTSSYNSPLHFGNGTRLTVT.

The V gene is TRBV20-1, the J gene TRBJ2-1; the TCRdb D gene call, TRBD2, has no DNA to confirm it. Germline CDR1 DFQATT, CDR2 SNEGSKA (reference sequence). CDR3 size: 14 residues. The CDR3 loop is CSALGLAKSDEQFF.